Following are 6 T cell receptor beta chains from one sample sequenced in a study of blood T cell repertoires in COVID-19. Profiling relied on immunoSEQ multiplex PCR, and the TCRdb table lists in-frame clones only, not all of them. The repertoire consists of approximately 280,000 clones, with roughly 86% occurring once and the leading ten covering over 2%. Material for sequencing was PBMCs or T cells enriched from blood (not recorded which). These receptors were obtained from a woman between 18 and 29 years old who had recovered from COVID-19.

This chain joins TRBV7-2 and TRBJ2-7; D is unclear. Germline loops: CDR1 SGHTA, CDR2 FQGNSA. The CDR3 loop spans 14 amino acids. The V gene lost 5 bases and the J gene lost 0 bases, with 11 bases spanning the gap. The CDR3 DNA is TGTGCCAGCAGCCCAAACATCCCCTCCTACGAGCAGTACTTC. Protein sequence: CASSPNIPSYEQYF.

The chain is built from TRBV5-1 and TRBJ2-2, with a weak D call TRBD2 (6 bases). Germline V gives CDR1 SGHRS, CDR2 YFSETQ. Trimming pared 7 bases from V and 3 bases from J, leaving 16 bases between. The CDR3 consists of 15 residues. The CDR3 DNA follows: TGCGCCAGCGACTCCTCGGGGGAGTACACCGGGGAGCTGTTTTTT. Amino acids: CASDSSGEYTGELFF.

V and J are TRBV28 and TRBJ2-1; 11 nucleotides agree with TRBD2. This CDR3 is 17 amino acids long. Germline V lookup: CDR1 MDHEN, CDR2 SYDVKM. V lost 3 bases, J lost 3 bases, and 7 bases stayed unmatched. In DNA form, the CDR3 reads TGTGCCAGCAGTTTGCCTAGCGGGAGGTCTTTCTACAATGAGCAGTTCTTC. As protein: CASSLPSGRSFYNEQFF.

The J gene is TRBJ2-1, the V gene TRBV24-1; D remains ambiguous. The CDR3 loop spans 13 amino acids. CDR1 is KGHDR and CDR2 is SFDVKD in the germline V gene. Trimming left V 4 bases short and J 6 bases short, with 9 bases between. The CDR3, as DNA: TGTGCCACCAGTGACTCCGTACTCAATGAGCAGTTCTTC. Residues: CATSDSVLNEQFF.

The rearrangement uses TRBV12-5 and TRBJ1-5, with TRBD1 matching over 7 bases. CDR3 size: 15 residues. V lost 3 bases to trimming and J lost 4 bases; unmatched junction nucleotides: 6. Germline values: CDR1 LGHNT, CDR2 FRNRAP. The CDR3 coding sequence is TGTGCTAGTGGTTTCTCGGGGACAGAGAATCAGCCCCAGCATTTT. It encodes CASGFSGTENQPQHF.

The V gene is TRBV19, the J gene TRBJ2-5, with 7 bases that match TRBD1. CDR3 length: 14 residues. Germline lookup yields CDR1 LNHDA and CDR2 SQIVND (reference sequence). The junction had 4 bases not matched to a gene; V was cut back by 3 bases and J by 3 bases. CDR3 residues: CASSISQGEETQYF. CDR3 DNA sequence: TGTGCCAGTAGTATTAGTCAGGGGGAAGAGACCCAGTACTTC.